This TCR beta chain was documented in a study of human T cells and chemical hapten exposure. Whole-study results and caveats: Donors had alopecia, so their immune response may differ from healthy people's. Once DPC sensitization occurred, TCRs above 1 in 1000 frequency showed no change. Patch test score was positively correlated with the counts of TCRs that had expanded at PT1.

TCRdb analysed the RACE reads with MiXCR anew, one entry per CDR3 protein. The repertoire holds some 79,000 distinct CDR3 sequences, over 9.5% seen once, with 4% to 5.5% in the top ten. As for time point: patch test 2, 6 weeks after DPC sensitization. The treatment denotes: therapeutic diphenylcyclopropenone sensitization with weekly scalp DPC. Total RNA came from unfractionated whole blood. In regard to this clonotype: Its specificity is unknown.

The length of the CDR3 is 14 residues. Germline assignment: CDR1 LGHDT and CDR2 YNNKEL (reference sequence). V was shortened by 4 bases and J by 3 bases, with 10 bases between the two germline ends. This sequence originates from a woman between 50 and 59 years old with alopecia areata. Some clones in this sample may be carry-over from other donors' samples. The rearrangement joins TRBV3-1 to TRBJ1-3; D remains ambiguous. This sample comprised whole blood, obtained in connection with sensitization to the hapten diphenylcyclopropenone (DPC). CDR3 amino acids: CASSPRTIGNTIYF. In DNA form, the CDR3 reads TGTGCCAGCAGCCCGAGGACTATTGGAAACACCATATATTTT.